This TCR beta chain was found in a study of blood T cell repertoires in COVID-19. Across the whole study: In each case, the material was cDNA or gDNA derived from T cells, B-cell-depleted T cells, or PBMCs.

In the original processing: The authors estimated nucleated cell counts from reference gene primer amplification. Here immunoSEQ multiplex PCR was the method, and the copy in TCRdb shows in-frame clones only, minus some. D and trimming were read from the DNA, whereas the V and J calls and clone size are those reported in that table. The data show fewer than 500,000 clones, about 90% seen once. The study assigned cohorts using participant-reported clinical history. CDR3 size: 15 residues. V was shortened by 4 bases and J by 6 bases, with 16 bases between the two germline ends. Per germline, CDR1 MRHNA and CDR2 SNTAGT.

The clonotype was recovered from a woman under 30 with acute COVID-19. The rearrangement uses TRBV6-4 and TRBJ1-5; the D gene is possibly TRBD1 (6 bases). Sequencing used PBMCs or T cells enriched from blood (not recorded which). The CDR3 DNA reads TGTGCCAGCAGTGTCACCGCAGGGGCGGGTCAGCCCCAGCATTTT. This codes for CASSVTAGAGQPQHF.